This entry features one TCR beta chain sequence. This table comes from immunoSEQ multiplex PCR, and its TCRdb copy is limited to in-frame clones, with some not included. Here the sample spans 190,000 or so clones, 90% to 95% being singletons. The record originates from a study of control samples from healthy donors and cancer patients. The V gene's germline CDR1 is SGHDT and CDR2 YYEEEE. There are 14 residues in the CDR3. Losses at the gene ends were 3 bases for V and 4 bases for J; bases not matched to a gene: 6. V usage is TRBV5-6 and J usage is TRBJ2-5; TRBD2 agrees at 7 bases. The sequence derives from a man aged 18-30 years in good health. Sequenced input: blood. Here the CDR3 DNA reads TGTGCCAGCAGCTCCTCGGGGGGAATAGAGACCCAGTACTTC. Translation gives CASSSSGGIETQYF.